This record concerns one T cell receptor beta chain sequence. Two nested PCRs, approximately 16 and 9 cycles, amplified TCRalpha and TCRbeta cDNA. TCRdb re-called the 5' RACE reads; one entry per CDR3 protein, DNA not given. Recorded here are more than 300,000 distinct CDR3 sequences; the top ten clones represent approximately 2.4%. This sample was included in a study of monozygotic twins with inflammatory bowel disease. Collection of a roughly 2.5 ml blood sample took place per donor. The CDR3 covers 15 residues. CDR1 and CDR2 from the germline V gene are SGDLS and YYNGEE. Source material: blood. This TCR came from a human donor with ulcerative colitis or Crohn's disease, or a healthy co-twin of an affected twin (not recorded which). V and J are TRBV9 and TRBJ2-7. The CDR3 protein is CASSVALGSAYEQYF.